This TCR beta chain was recovered during a study of CD8+ T cells in alopecia areata. The CDR3 is 14 amino acids. V trimming: 4 bases; J trimming: 3 bases; junction bases outside the gene matches: 4. The germline V gene encodes CDR1 MGHRA and CDR2 YSYEKL. As the sequencing template, cDNA was produced by extracting RNA and reverse transcribing it. This table comes from immunoSEQ multiplex PCR, and its TCRdb copy is limited to in-frame clones, with some not included. The sample has 150,000 to 200,000 clones; approximately 59% are singletons. This TCR derives from a human donor with alopecia areata. The sequenced sample was CD4+ T cells sorted from blood, obtained at week 0. The J gene is TRBJ1-1, the V gene TRBV4-1, with TRBD1 identical over 8 bases. The CDR3 spells CASSPQQGDTEAFF. CDR3 bases: TGCGCCAGCAGCCCACAACAGGGGGACACTGAAGCTTTCTTT.